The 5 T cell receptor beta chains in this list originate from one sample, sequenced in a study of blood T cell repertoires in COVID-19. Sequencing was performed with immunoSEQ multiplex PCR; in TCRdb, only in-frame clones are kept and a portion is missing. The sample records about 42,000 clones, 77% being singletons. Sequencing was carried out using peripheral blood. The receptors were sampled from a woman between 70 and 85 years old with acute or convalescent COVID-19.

The CDR3 bases are TGTGCCAGCAGTTACATACTAGCGGGAGCTAATGAGCAGTTCTTC. Protein: CASSYILAGANEQFF. The rearrangement links TRBV6-5 to TRBJ2-1, with 11 bases lining up with TRBD2. Germline-derived CDR1 and CDR2 are MNHEY and SVGAGI. J lost 7 bases, V lost 2 bases, and 4 bases had no gene match. CDR3 size: 15 residues.

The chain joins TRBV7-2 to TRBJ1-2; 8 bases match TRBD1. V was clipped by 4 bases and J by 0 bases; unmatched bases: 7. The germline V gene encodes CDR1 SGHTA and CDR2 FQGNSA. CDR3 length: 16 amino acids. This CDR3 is CASSSRTGLSNYGYTF. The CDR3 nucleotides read TGTGCCAGCAGCTCCAGGACAGGGCTCTCTAACTATGGCTACACCTTC.

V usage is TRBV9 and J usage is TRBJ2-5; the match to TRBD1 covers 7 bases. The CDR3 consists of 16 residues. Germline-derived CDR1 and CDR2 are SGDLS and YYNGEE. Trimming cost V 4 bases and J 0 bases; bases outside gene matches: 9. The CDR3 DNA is TGTGCCAGCAGCCCCCCTCCAGGGACAGACCAAGAGACCCAGTACTTC. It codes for CASSPPPGTDQETQYF.

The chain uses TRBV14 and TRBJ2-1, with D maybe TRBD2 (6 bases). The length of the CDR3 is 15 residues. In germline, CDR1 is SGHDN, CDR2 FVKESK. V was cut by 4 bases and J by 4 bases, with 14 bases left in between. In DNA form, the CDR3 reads TGTGCCAGCAGCCCCCGCATGGGGACTTACAATGAGCAGTTCTTC. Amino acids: CASSPRMGTYNEQFF. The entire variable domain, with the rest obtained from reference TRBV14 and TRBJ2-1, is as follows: EAGVTQFPSHSVIEKGQTVTLRCDPISGHDNLYWYRRVMGKEIKFLLHFVKESKQDESGMPNNRFLAERTGGTYSTLKVQPAELEDSGVYFCASSPRMGTYNEQFFGPGTRLTVL.

CDR3 sequence: CASSLSTSGSGEQYF. As DNA, the CDR3 is TGTGCCAGCAGTTTAAGCACTAGCGGGAGCGGCGAGCAGTACTTC. The chain joins TRBV28 to TRBJ2-7; 11 bases map to TRBD2. This CDR3 comprises 15 residues. J lost 6 bases, V lost 2 bases, and 6 bases had no gene match. Per the germline V gene, CDR1 is MDHEN and CDR2 is SYDVKM.